A single sample is the source of the 20 T cell receptor beta chains below, sequenced in a study of cytomegalovirus exposure and HLA in healthy donors. PCR employed 60 Vbeta and 13 Jbeta primers. TCRdb keeps only in-frame clones here, not all; method: immunoSEQ multiplex PCR. Of more than 140,000 clones in the sample, 64% were seen once. The sequenced material came from PBMCs. The source is a woman in her 30s in good health and CMV-seropositive.

J is TRBJ2-7 and V is TRBV6-1; D possibly corresponds to TRBD2 (7 bases). The V gene's germline CDR1 is MNHNS and CDR2 SASEGT. The CDR3 totals 15 residues. Trimming left V 6 bases short and J 2 bases short, with 17 bases between. CDR3 residues: CASRGGGAATYEQYF. CDR3 nucleotide sequence: TGTGCCAGCAGAGGGGGGGGAGCAGCAACCTACGAGCAGTACTTC.

The chain uses TRBV30 and TRBJ2-2; 10 bases line up with TRBD2. This CDR3 is 16 amino acids long. V gave up 0 bases and J gave up 14 bases; unmatched junction bases: 15. The germline gives CDR1 GTSNPN, CDR2 SVGIG (reference sequence). CDR3 sequence: CAWSVNRGLAGVRLFF. For the CDR3, the DNA is TGTGCCTGGAGTGTAAATCGGGGTCTAGCGGGAGTTCGACTGTTTTTT.

The gene calls are TRBV18 and TRBJ2-1; a possible D gene is TRBD1 (6 bases). This CDR3 is 13 amino acids long. V lost 4 bases and J 7 bases, leaving 11 bases between the germline ends. Germline V gene data show CDR1 as KGHSH and CDR2 as LQKENI. Written as DNA, the CDR3 is TGTGCCAGCTCACAAGGGACAATGAATGAGCAGTTCTTC. This codes for CASSQGTMNEQFF.

This chain links TRBV10-3 with TRBJ2-5, with D possibly matching TRBD1 (5 bases). Looked up from germline, CDR1 is ENHRY and CDR2 is SYGVKD. The CDR3 sequence is 14 residues long. V was shortened by 4 bases and J by 3 bases, with 12 bases between the two germline ends. CDR3 region: CAISVQDGEETQYF. DNA for the CDR3: TGTGCCATCAGTGTACAGGATGGGGAAGAGACCCAGTACTTC.

This clone has only a few counts. The V call is TRBV5-1, the J call TRBJ1-2; the match to TRBD1 covers 10 bases. Germline loops: CDR1 SGHRS, CDR2 YFSETQ. V dropped 1 base and J dropped 4; count of bases not matched to a gene: 13. The CDR3 runs 18 residues. CDR3 sequence: CASSLRSFPGQGSYGYTF. For the CDR3, the DNA is TGCGCCAGCAGCTTGCGGTCATTTCCGGGACAGGGGAGCTATGGCTACACCTTC.

This clone was observed a handful of times. CDR3 coding DNA: TGTGCCAGTAGTACCGCGGGCTCTCTGGGGTCTGGCTACACCTTC. This translates into CASSTAGSLGSGYTF. The chain couples TRBV19 to TRBJ1-2; no clear D gene. Germline CDR1 LNHDA, CDR2 SQIVND (reference sequence). The V end was cut by 4 bases, the J end by 7 bases, with 19 bases between. The CDR3 is made up of 15 amino acids.

The chain carries TRBV4-1 and TRBJ2-4; tentatively, D is TRBD1 (6 bases). The CDR3 loop spans 14 amino acids. The germline V and J ends were trimmed by 2 bases and 8 bases, with 13 bases remaining between them. Germline lookup yields CDR1 MGHRA and CDR2 YSYEKL. CDR3 region: CASSQPTGTYIQYF. As DNA, the CDR3 is TGCGCCAGCAGCCAACCTACAGGGACGTACATTCAGTACTTC.

The rearrangement uses TRBV5-4 and TRBJ1-1; D is unclear. V was pared by 1 base and J by 0 bases, with 10 bases between. The CDR3 contains 15 residues. Germline loops: CDR1 SGHNT, CDR2 YYREEE (reference sequence). Here the CDR3 DNA reads TGTGCCAGCAGCTTGCCTCTCGGGGTGAACACTGAAGCTTTCTTT. It translates to CASSLPLGVNTEAFF.

This clone was observed a few times. The chain uses TRBV6-1 and TRBJ1-2; 7 nucleotides align to TRBD1. Germline V gene sequence: CDR1 MNHNS, CDR2 SASEGT. Trimming removed 11 bases from V and 2 bases from J; junction bases left unmatched: 8. This CDR3 contains 13 residues. The CDR3 DNA reads as TGTGCCGGCCTGCTGACAGGGAACTATGGCTACACCTTC. This gives the protein CAGLLTGNYGYTF.

The CDR3 DNA sequence: TGTGCCAGCAGTTATCGCAGGGCTGGGGCCAACGTCCTGACTTTC. It encodes CASSYRRAGANVLTF. The rearrangement joins TRBV6-5 to TRBJ2-6; possible D gene TRBD1, 5 bases. CDR1 and CDR2 (germline): MNHEY, SVGAGI. The CDR3 has 15 amino acids. V lost 3 bases and J 2 bases, leaving 8 bases between the germline ends.

The rearrangement uses TRBV29-1 and TRBJ2-1, with a weak D call TRBD2 (5 bases). The CDR3 runs to 14 residues. Trimming left V 0 bases short and J 2 bases short, with 8 bases between. The germline V gene has CDR1 SQVTM and CDR2 ANQGSEA. CDR3 in DNA: TGCAGCGTTGAAGAGGGAGTAACCTACAATGAGCAGTTCTTC. Amino acids: CSVEEGVTYNEQFF.

This rearrangement joins TRBV11-3 to TRBJ2-1; no firm D call. The V and J ends lost 3 bases and 0 bases respectively, with 12 bases between them. This CDR3 is 16 amino acids long. Per the germline V gene, CDR1 is SGHNT and CDR2 is YENEEA. The chain's CDR3 is CASSFTLANSYNEQFF. CDR3 DNA: TGTGCCAGCAGCTTCACATTAGCTAACTCCTACAATGAGCAGTTCTTC.

The gene calls are TRBV28 and TRBJ2-7; D is possibly TRBD1 (6 bases). This CDR3 spans 13 amino acids. V was pared by 11 bases and J by 2 bases, with 16 bases between. CDR1 MDHEN and CDR2 SYDVKM come from the germline V gene. The CDR3 sequence is CAGSRTAAYEQYF. CDR3 nucleotides: TGTGCCGGGTCTAGGACAGCCGCCTACGAGCAGTACTTC.

This chain uses TRBV29-1 with TRBJ2-1; 7 nucleotides align to TRBD1. The CDR3 has 13 residues. Unmatched junction bases numbered 9, after V lost 6 bases and J lost 7 bases. The germline V gene encodes CDR1 SQVTM and CDR2 ANQGSEA. The CDR3 sequence is CSVRGGARNEQFF. The DNA of the CDR3 is TGCAGCGTCCGAGGGGGCGCGAGGAATGAGCAGTTCTTC.

CDR3 in amino acids: CASSLRQGDTGELFF. The CDR3 DNA reads TGCGCCAGCAGCTTAAGGCAGGGTGACACCGGGGAGCTGTTTTTT. The rearrangement joins TRBV5-1 to TRBJ2-2; possible D gene TRBD1, 5 bases. Trimming pared 2 bases from V and 3 bases from J, leaving 11 bases between. CDR3 length: 15 residues. The V gene's germline CDR1 is SGHRS and CDR2 YFSETQ.

This clone was seen more than once but under ten times. This sequence joins TRBV5-6 and TRBJ1-1; D ambiguous. The CDR3 spans 12 residues. Trimming took 0 bases from V and 10 from J, leaving 10 bases between them. The V gene's germline CDR1 is SGHDT and CDR2 YYEEEE. This chain's CDR3 is CASSLGSGRAFF. The CDR3 coding sequence is TGTGCCAGCAGCTTGGGATCTGGGAGAGCTTTCTTT.

V usage is TRBV2 and J usage is TRBJ2-3, with a tentative D call TRBD1 (6 bases). Germline CDR1 and CDR2: SNHLY and FYNNEI. Trimming took 9 bases from V and 0 from J, leaving 13 bases between them. CDR3 length: 14 amino acids. The CDR3 here is CARGGAASTDTQYF. The DNA of the CDR3 is TGTGCCAGAGGGGGTGCAGCTAGCACAGATACGCAGTATTTT.

CDR3 coding DNA: TGCGCCAGCAGCTTGGTAATGTCAGGGGGGACTGAAGCTTTCTTT. Encoded protein: CASSLVMSGGTEAFF. This sequence joins TRBV5-1 and TRBJ1-1, with TRBD1 matching over 7 bases. From germline, CDR1 is SGHRS and CDR2 YFSETQ. V shed 0 bases and J 5 bases; nucleotides not matched to a gene: 7. CDR3 length: 15 residues.

This clone was detected only once. The chain links TRBV6-6 to TRBJ1-2; D ambiguous. Per germline, CDR1 MNHNY and CDR2 SVGAGI (reference sequence). The V and J ends lost 6 bases and 2 bases respectively, with 10 bases between them. The length of the CDR3 is 13 residues. DNA of the CDR3: TGTGCCAGCAGCCAAGACGGGAACTATGGCTACACCTTC. Translated, it gives CASSQDGNYGYTF.

The V and J genes are TRBV30 and TRBJ1-1; D remains unclear. Germline V gene data show CDR1 as GTSNPN and CDR2 as SVGIG (reference sequence). Trimming shortened V by 2 bases and J by 4 bases, and 14 bases separated the two germline ends. The CDR3 consists of 14 residues. This CDR3 is CAWSPTGGSTEAFF. CDR3 DNA: TGTGCCTGGAGTCCCACTGGAGGGTCCACTGAAGCTTTCTTT.